Shown below are 17 T cell receptor beta chains from a single sample sequenced in a study of beta chain features in type 1 diabetes. Study-wide findings and caveats: People with Type 1 diabetes carried modestly yet significantly shorter TCRB CDR3s in all four CD4+ subsets.

What was sequenced were expressed TCRB transcripts, since all of the isolated RNA had been reverse transcribed. Sequenced by immunoSEQ multiplex PCR; TCRdb stores in-frame clones only, minus some. Among some 290,000 clones listed, about 13% were seen once. Antigens of these TCRs are unknown. The sample was naive CD4+ T cells from blood. The receptors stem from a man aged 25 to 45 with type 1 diabetes.

This clone was picked up a small number of times. This chain connects TRBV7-9 to TRBJ1-1; tentative D call: TRBD1 (6 bases). The length of the CDR3 is 15 residues. CDR1 is SEHNR, CDR2 FQNEAQ, per germline (reference sequence). The V and J ends lost 5 bases and 5 bases respectively, with 18 bases between them. The CDR3 loop reads CASSPPAGRGTEAFF. The CDR3 DNA is TGTGCCAGCAGCCCCCCGGCCGGGAGGGGGACTGAAGCTTTCTTT.

The sample holds a few counts of this clone. V usage is TRBV7-9 and J usage is TRBJ2-7; 9 bases line up with TRBD1. This CDR3 is 16 amino acids long. Trimming at V came to 5 bases and at J to 3 bases, leaving 11 bases not matched to a gene. The germline gives CDR1 SEHNR, CDR2 FQNEAQ (reference sequence). CDR3 sequence reads: CASSQAGQGILYEQYF. In DNA, the CDR3 is TGTGCCAGCAGCCAGGCGGGACAGGGAATCCTCTACGAGCAGTACTTC.

V and J are TRBV10-3 and TRBJ1-1, with TRBD1 as a possible D gene (6 bases). Trimming left V 7 bases short and J 1 base short, with 16 bases between. The CDR3 totals 15 residues. Germline V lookup: CDR1 ENHRY, CDR2 SYGVKD. The CDR3 region is CAINVEQGGNTEAFF. CDR3 bases: TGTGCCATCAATGTAGAACAGGGTGGGAACACTGAAGCTTTCTTT.

The rearrangement links TRBV5-1 to TRBJ2-7, with 8 bases matching TRBD1. The trim removed 6 bases at V and 2 bases at J, leaving 4 bases unmatched. The CDR3 contains 13 residues. Germline CDR1 is SGHRS and CDR2 is YFSETQ. DNA of the CDR3: TGCGCCAGCATGGAACAGGGGGCCTACGAGCAGTACTTC. This codes for CASMEQGAYEQYF.

This chain connects TRBV27 to TRBJ1-4; D is uncertain. From germline, CDR1 is MNHEY and CDR2 SMNVEV (reference sequence). The CDR3 is 14 amino acids. Trimming took off 7 bases at V and 3 bases at J, with 12 bases between the two ends. In nucleotides, the CDR3 is TGTGCCAGCACTGGTCCCAGGTCTAATGAAAAACTGTTTTTT. Protein sequence: CASTGPRSNEKLFF.

The table lists this clone with a few counts. This chain connects TRBV7-9 to TRBJ2-7; D unresolved. Germline CDR1 and CDR2: SEHNR and FQNEAQ (reference sequence). Trimming removed 4 bases at V and 5 bases at J, with 6 bases between. This CDR3 contains 11 residues. CDR3 residues: CASSYRDEQYF. CDR3 DNA: TGTGCCAGCAGCTACAGAGACGAGCAGTACTTC. The variable domain in full, with the rest retrieved from reference TRBV7-9 and TRBJ2-7, is DTGVSQNPRHKITKRGQNVTFRCDPISEHNRLYWYRQTLGQGPEFLTYFQNEAQLEKSRLLSDRFSAERPKGSFSTLEIQRTEQGDSAMYLCASSYRDEQYFGPGTRLTVT.

This clone was seen a handful of times. The rearrangement uses TRBV7-8 and TRBJ2-1; TRBD1 might be the D (5 bases). V lost 5 bases and J lost 1, with 12 bases in between. The germline V gene has CDR1 SGHVS and CDR2 FQNEAQ. CDR3 length equals 15 residues. CDR3 residues: CASSLRRASYNEQFF. Written as DNA, the CDR3 is TGTGCCAGCAGCCTCCGCAGGGCATCCTACAATGAGCAGTTCTTC.

This clone was observed a handful of times. This chain uses TRBV7-2 with TRBJ2-1; D remains unclear. The CDR3 length is 14 residues. Per germline, CDR1 SGHTA and CDR2 FQGNSA. V lost 0 bases and J lost 2, with 5 bases in between. The CDR3 loop is CASSLAQAYNEQFF. Written as DNA, the CDR3 is TGTGCCAGCAGCTTAGCTCAGGCCTACAATGAGCAGTTCTTC.

This clone has just one count. The chain links TRBV2 to TRBJ2-7, with 12 bases aligning to TRBD1. The CDR3 contains 15 residues. CDR1 SNHLY and CDR2 FYNNEI come from the germline V gene. J lost 2 bases, V lost 7 bases, and 6 bases had no gene match. The CDR3 DNA reads as TGTGCCAGCATCCGAGGGACAGGGGGCACCTACGAGCAGTACTTC. This sequence encodes CASIRGTGGTYEQYF. Full variable domain (remainder filled in from reference TRBV2 and TRBJ2-7): EPEVTQTPSHQVTQMGQEVILRCVPISNHLYFYWYRQILGQKVEFLVSFYNNEISEKSEIFDDQFSVERPDGSNFTLKIRSTKLEDSAMYFCASIRGTGGTYEQYFGPGTRLTVT.

This clone was recorded a few times. Other DNA sequences of this sample code for an identical CDR3. J is TRBJ1-1 and V is TRBV5-1, with D possibly being TRBD1 (5 bases). With 3 bases removed from V and 1 base from J, the gap between germline ends came to 7 bases. The length of the CDR3 is 13 residues. Germline V gives CDR1 SGHRS, CDR2 YFSETQ. CDR3 protein: CASSSGQNTEAFF. The CDR3 nucleotides are TGCGCCAGCAGCTCTGGACAGAACACTGAAGCTTTCTTT.

For this clone: The same CDR3 arises from other DNA sequences in this sample as well. V usage is TRBV18 and J usage is TRBJ1-1; D is ambiguous. Germline V gene lookup returns CDR1 KGHSH and CDR2 LQKENI. V was clipped by 2 bases and J by 0 bases, with 4 bases between them. The CDR3 runs 13 residues. The CDR3 DNA is TGTGCCAGCTCACCAGCAGTGAACACTGAAGCTTTCTTT. Translated, it gives CASSPAVNTEAFF.

This clone came up a few times. The V and J genes are TRBV29-1 and TRBJ1-1; D call uncertain. The germline CDR1 and CDR2 sequences are SQVTM and ANQGSEA. Trimming removed 2 bases at V and 0 bases at J, with 7 bases between. CDR3 length: 13 residues. The CDR3 protein is CSVERGMNTEAFF. The CDR3 nucleotides read TGCAGCGTTGAACGCGGCATGAACACTGAAGCTTTCTTT.

This clone showed up just a few times. The V and J genes are TRBV7-8 and TRBJ1-5, with D uncertain. The CDR3 covers 14 residues. Trimming took off 6 bases at V and 7 bases at J, with 16 bases between the two ends. CDR1 is SGHVS and CDR2 is FQNEAQ in the germline V gene. Here the CDR3 reads CASSPPGLLQPQHF. The CDR3 bases are TGTGCCAGCAGTCCTCCCGGGTTGCTACAGCCCCAGCATTTT.

The CDR3 nucleotides are TGCGCCAGCAGCCTTCGTCCGACTAGCGGGAGTACAGATACGCAGTATTTT. Translated, it gives CASSLRPTSGSTDTQYF. J is TRBJ2-3 and V is TRBV5-1; 12 bases line up with TRBD2. The CDR3 extends over 17 amino acids. V gave up 4 bases and J gave up 3 bases; unmatched junction bases: 9. Germline-derived CDR1 and CDR2 are SGHRS and YFSETQ. Combining the CDR3 with reference TRBV5-1 and TRBJ2-3 gives the whole variable domain KAGVTQTPRYLIKTRGQQVTLSCSPISGHRSVSWYQQTPGQGLQFLFEYFSETQRNKGNFPGRFSGRQFSNSRSEMNVSTLELGDSALYLCASSLRPTSGSTDTQYFGPGTRLTVL.

The chain uses TRBV27 and TRBJ2-7; TRBD2 is a possible D gene (6 bases). Trimming removed 5 bases at V and 3 bases at J, with 14 bases between. Germline V gene lookup returns CDR1 MNHEY and CDR2 SMNVEV (reference sequence). CDR3 length equals 14 residues. The CDR3 protein is CASSPLGGNYEQYF. The CDR3 DNA sequence: TGTGCCAGCAGTCCCCTCGGAGGGAACTACGAGCAGTACTTC.

The gene calls are TRBV5-4 and TRBJ2-1; 13 bases line up with TRBD2. Looked up from germline, CDR1 is SGHNT and CDR2 is YYREEE (reference sequence). J gave up 10 bases and V 2 bases, and 6 bases lay outside the gene matches. This CDR3 has 15 residues. CDR3 loop: CASSFAGTSGIEQFF. The CDR3 DNA reads TGTGCCAGCAGCTTCGCCGGGACTAGCGGGATCGAGCAGTTCTTC.

The chain couples TRBV18 to TRBJ1-5; D unresolved. V was shortened by 0 bases and J by 3 bases, with 12 bases between the two germline ends. This CDR3 region has 16 residues. The germline CDR1 and CDR2 sequences are KGHSH and LQKENI. The CDR3 loop is CASSPPGGSYNQPQHF. The CDR3 nucleotides are TGTGCCAGCTCACCACCGGGAGGTTCTTACAATCAGCCCCAGCATTTT.